One and the same sample provided the 2 T cell receptor beta chains below, sequenced in a study of early T cells in non-severe SARS-CoV-2 infection. TCRdb used MiXCR to reprocess the 5' RACE reads, holding one entry per CDR3 protein. This table holds fewer than 95,000 distinct CDR3 sequences, about 15% found once. The sample here was whole blood, taken at baseline. These receptors were collected from an adult who was a healthcare worker with PCR-confirmed SARS-CoV-2 infection or an uninfected control (not recorded which).

V and J are TRBV14 and TRBJ2-5; weak D call: TRBD2 (5 bases). The CDR3 contains 13 residues. V was trimmed by 1 base and J by 4 bases, leaving 7 bases between them. Germline V gene sequence: CDR1 SGHDN, CDR2 FVKESK. Here the CDR3 DNA reads TGTGCCAGCAGCCAAGCCGGAGGAGAGACCCAGTACTTC. Its protein is CASSQAGGETQYF. The full variable domain, in which reference TRBV14 and TRBJ2-5 provide the parts outside the CDR3, is EAGVTQFPSHSVIEKGQTVTLRCDPISGHDNLYWYRRVMGKEIKFLLHFVKESKQDESGMPNNRFLAERTGGTYSTLKVQPAELEDSGVYFCASSQAGGETQYFGPGTRLLVL.

The chain employs TRBV6-2 or TRBV6-3 and TRBJ2-1; D remains ambiguous. The V end lost 6 bases, the J end lost 5 bases, and 5 bases lay between the germline ends. CDR1 is MNHEY and CDR2 is SVGEGT in the germline V gene. The CDR3 is 11 residues long. The CDR3 DNA sequence: TGTGCCAGCAGGGGTAACAATGAGCAGTTCTTC. Amino acid sequence: CASRGNNEQFF.